The clone carrying this TCR beta chain is a singleton in its sample. V lost 4 bases to trimming and J lost 4 bases, with 16 bases between them. In germline, CDR1 is MRHNA, CDR2 SNTAGT. CDR3 size: 15 residues. Sequenced by immunoSEQ multiplex PCR; TCRdb stores in-frame clones only, minus some. The sample shows around 330,000 clones, about 85% of them seen only once. This sample was included in a study of blood T cell repertoires in COVID-19. Study context: The origin of the acute and convalescent COVID-19 samples was the United States, Italy and Spain. Sources were T cells, B-cell-depleted T cells, or PBMCs; the material itself was cDNA or gDNA.

This sequence joins TRBV6-4 and TRBJ1-1; TRBD1 might be the D (6 bases). Sequencing input: PBMCs or T cells enriched from blood (not recorded which). This sequence originates from a woman under 40 who had been exposed to COVID-19. The CDR3 here is CASSVENRVGTEAFF. CDR3 DNA: TGTGCCAGCAGTGTCGAAAACAGGGTCGGCACTGAAGCTTTCTTT.